These 20 T cell receptor beta chains share one sample of origin, sequenced in a study of siplizumab effects on memory and regulatory T cells. The data were produced by immunoSEQ multiplex PCR, yet TCRdb's version contains in-frame clones alone and is incomplete. The table shows approximately 120,000 clones, with approximately 92% occurring only once. The sequencing sample was made of non-Treg CD4+ T cells sorted from blood. These receptors all come from a human donor in good health.

The V gene is TRBV15, the J gene TRBJ1-4; 8 bases are shared with TRBD1. The length of the CDR3 is 13 residues. With 4 bases clipped from V and 8 bases from J, the junction kept 3 bases outside the gene matches. Germline V gene lookup returns CDR1 LNHNV and CDR2 YYDKDF (reference sequence). The CDR3 DNA is TGTGCCACCAGCACGGACAGGGTCGAAAAACTGTTTTTT. Residues: CATSTDRVEKLFF.

This clone appeared a single time. The chain employs TRBV5-5 and TRBJ2-1, with 7 bases lining up with TRBD1. The V gene's germline CDR1 is SGHKS and CDR2 YYEKEE (reference sequence). V was clipped by 0 bases and J by 4 bases; unmatched bases: 4. The CDR3 covers 15 residues. CDR3 sequence (DNA): TGTGCCAGCAGCTTGGGACAGGGATTGTACAATGAGCAGTTCTTC. Its protein is CASSLGQGLYNEQFF.

DNA of the CDR3: TGTGCCAGCAGTTACGTAGGACTTCAGGGCTACACCTTC. Translating it yields CASSYVGLQGYTF. The chain uses TRBV6-5 and TRBJ1-2; D unresolved. The germline gives CDR1 MNHEY, CDR2 SVGAGI. The CDR3 has 13 amino acids. Trimming removed 2 bases from V and 8 bases from J, with 12 bases in between.

Only a few counts were recorded for this clone. The rearrangement links TRBV7-8 to TRBJ2-6; D gene uncertain. Germline V lookup: CDR1 SGHVS, CDR2 FQNEAQ. With 5 bases removed from V and 0 bases from J, the gap between germline ends came to 11 bases. CDR3 size: 16 residues. The CDR3 protein is CASSRQDFSGANVLTF. The CDR3 DNA reads as TGTGCCAGCAGCCGACAAGACTTCTCTGGGGCCAACGTCCTGACTTTC. Filled out from reference TRBV7-8 and TRBJ2-6, the complete variable domain reads GAGVSQSPRYKVAKRGQDVALRCDPISGHVSLFWYQQALGQGPEFLTYFQNEAQLDKSGLPSDRFFAERPEGSVSTLKIQRTQQEDSAVYLCASSRQDFSGANVLTFGAGSRLTVL.

The chain joins TRBV9 to TRBJ1-5; D call uncertain. V was pared by 6 bases and J by 0 bases, with 7 bases between. The germline V gene has CDR1 SGDLS and CDR2 YYNGEE. The CDR3 is 13 residues long. CDR3 sequence reads: CASTDYSNQPQHF. The CDR3 DNA sequence: TGTGCCAGCACCGACTATAGCAATCAGCCCCAGCATTTT.

V usage is TRBV5-1 and J usage is TRBJ2-3, with 8 bases aligning to TRBD1. V was pared by 0 bases and J by 3 bases, with 12 bases of the junction left unmatched. CDR3 size: 18 residues. CDR1 and CDR2 (germline): SGHRS, YFSETQ. The CDR3 spells CASSLDRGTPQQTDTQYF. CDR3 coding DNA: TGCGCCAGCAGCTTGGACAGGGGGACGCCACAGCAGACAGATACGCAGTATTTT.

The V and J genes are TRBV4-2 and TRBJ2-2; D is uncertain. The germline V gene has CDR1 LGHNA and CDR2 YNFKEQ. With 1 base removed from V and 0 bases from J, the gap between germline ends came to 6 bases. The CDR3 loop spans 15 amino acids. The CDR3 DNA is TGTGCCAGCAGCCAAGCGAGTTCGAACACCGGGGAGCTGTTTTTT. Its protein is CASSQASSNTGELFF.

The chain recombines TRBV6-1 with TRBJ2-1, with unresolved D. V lost 0 bases to trimming and J lost 12 bases, with 12 bases between them. CDR3 size: 13 residues. Germline V gene data show CDR1 as MNHNS and CDR2 as SASEGT. CDR3 residues: CASSEAGQLRQFF. The DNA for the CDR3 is TGTGCCAGCAGTGAAGCGGGCCAGCTGAGGCAGTTCTTC.

The chain carries TRBV6-5 and TRBJ2-7; the D call may be TRBD1 or TRBD2 (5 bases each). Trimming stripped 8 bases from V and 0 bases from J, with 11 bases between. The CDR3 is made up of 13 amino acids. Germline CDR1 MNHEY, CDR2 SVGAGI. CDR3 protein: CASWGINSYEQYF. The CDR3 region has the DNA TGTGCCAGCTGGGGGATCAACTCCTACGAGCAGTACTTC.

The CDR3 loop reads CASSRQHINTEAFF. CDR3 DNA: TGTGCCAGTAGTAGACAGCACATAAACACTGAAGCTTTCTTT. The rearrangement uses TRBV19 and TRBJ1-1; the D gene is possibly TRBD1 (5 bases). The V end was cut by 4 bases, the J end by 2 bases, with 11 bases between. Germline V gives CDR1 LNHDA, CDR2 SQIVND (reference sequence). The CDR3 is made up of 14 amino acids.

The V and J genes are TRBV2 and TRBJ1-5; D remains ambiguous. Germline V CDR1 and CDR2: SNHLY, FYNNEI. Trimming stripped 7 bases from V and 5 bases from J, with 15 bases between. The CDR3 is 14 residues long. The CDR3 DNA sequence: TGTGCCAGCAATCCCCCCGGGGTGTATCAGCCCCAGCATTTT. Amino acid sequence: CASNPPGVYQPQHF.

The DNA of the CDR3 is TGTGCCAGCAGCTCCGGCGGGGGGAGCTCCTACAATGAGCAGTTCTTC. Encoded protein: CASSSGGGSSYNEQFF. V usage is TRBV9 and J usage is TRBJ2-1; 8 positions agree with TRBD2. This CDR3 region has 16 residues. Germline V gives CDR1 SGDLS, CDR2 YYNGEE. V shed 4 bases and J 0 bases; nucleotides not matched to a gene: 6.

This clone was recorded only once. The rearrangement joins TRBV4-3 to TRBJ2-3; 9 bases match TRBD2. Per the germline V gene, CDR1 is LGHNA and CDR2 is YSLEER. This CDR3 is built from 15 residues. The J segment lost 2 bases and the V segment lost 8 bases, leaving 8 bases of the junction unmatched. The DNA for the CDR3 is TGCGCCAGCGGGCCGACTAGCGGCCTCACAGATACGCAGTATTTT. It specifies CASGPTSGLTDTQYF.

The chain carries TRBV19 and TRBJ1-2, with a possible D match to TRBD1 (6 bases). The CDR3 spans 14 residues. The ends were cut back, 6 bases at V and 6 bases at J, with 17 bases in the middle. Germline V gene data show CDR1 as LNHDA and CDR2 as SQIVND (reference sequence). In DNA, the CDR3 is TGTGCCAGTAGGGACAGCCTCCTTCTGGATGGCTACACCTTC. Protein: CASRDSLLLDGYTF.

The rearrangement links TRBV5-6 to TRBJ1-1; possible D gene TRBD1, 6 bases. Germline assignment: CDR1 SGHDT and CDR2 YYEEEE. V was cut by 4 bases and J by 7 bases, with 11 bases left in between. The CDR3 covers 12 residues. This CDR3 reads CASSPQGSEAFF. CDR3 DNA: TGTGCCAGCAGCCCGCAGGGGAGTGAAGCTTTCTTT.

The chain is built from TRBV7-6 and TRBJ2-5; D remains unclear. V was trimmed by 1 base and J by 5 bases, leaving 11 bases between them. The CDR3 spans 14 residues. Germline lookup yields CDR1 SGHVS and CDR2 FNYEAQ. CDR3 sequence (DNA): TGTGCCAGCAGCTTAGTCTTAGGGTCTGAGACCCAGTACTTC. It codes for CASSLVLGSETQYF.

The genes are TRBV9 and TRBJ1-6; no clear D. The germline gives CDR1 SGDLS, CDR2 YYNGEE. Trimming removed 0 bases at V and 0 bases at J, with 7 bases between. This CDR3 is 16 amino acids long. CDR3 coding DNA: TGTGCCAGCAGCGTAGGGAGCGGCTCCTATAATTCACCCCTCCACTTT. It yields the protein CASSVGSGSYNSPLHF.

The J gene is TRBJ1-4, the V gene TRBV28; TRBD1 is a possible D gene (5 bases). The CDR3 runs to 15 residues. CDR1 and CDR2 from the germline V gene are MDHEN and SYDVKM. V was clipped by 5 bases and J by 2 bases, with 12 bases between them. For the CDR3, the DNA is TGTGCCAGCAGTATACCGGGACGGACTAATGAAAAACTGTTTTTT. Amino acids: CASSIPGRTNEKLFF.

V and J are TRBV6-6 and TRBJ2-6; 9 bases map to TRBD1. CDR3 size: 16 residues. In germline, CDR1 is MNHNY, CDR2 SVGAGI (reference sequence). J was trimmed by 4 bases and V by 7 bases; bases with no gene match: 8. The CDR3 here is CASTRTGERGANVLTF. CDR3 sequence (DNA): TGTGCCAGCACTCGGACAGGGGAGAGGGGGGCCAACGTCCTGACTTTC.

The chain employs TRBV19 and TRBJ1-2; tentatively, D is TRBD1 (5 bases). The V gene lost 9 bases and the J gene lost 6 bases, with 23 bases spanning the gap. Germline-derived CDR1 and CDR2 are LNHDA and SQIVND (reference sequence). The CDR3 runs to 15 residues. CDR3 amino acids: CASRKGEGRRNGYTF. In DNA, the CDR3 is TGTGCCAGCAGAAAGGGAGAGGGGCGCAGAAATGGCTACACCTTC.